This T cell receptor (beta chain) was retrieved from a study of control samples from healthy donors and cancer patients. Assay: immunoSEQ multiplex PCR; the TCRdb copy retains only in-frame clones and omits some. Here the sample spans roughly 120,000 clones, approximately 94% being singletons. The sequence was obtained from a young man in good health. Material for sequencing was blood.

The CDR3: CASSKQGNSPLHF. The CDR3 region has the DNA TGTGCCAGTAGTAAGCAGGGTAATTCACCCCTCCACTTT. The V call is TRBV19, the J call TRBJ1-6; D is possibly TRBD1 (5 bases). This CDR3 comprises 13 residues. Trimming removed 4 bases at V and 6 bases at J, with 7 bases between. The germline CDR1 and CDR2 sequences are LNHDA and SQIVND (reference sequence).